These T cell receptor beta chains were read from a single sample in a study of technical replicates of blood from a few donors. Generated by immunoSEQ multiplex PCR, the TCRdb table keeps only in-frame clones and is missing some. The profile shows over 50,000 clones, approximately 86% of them singletons. The sequenced sample consisted of PBMCs. These receptors were taken from a human donor in good health. Some clones in this sample may be carry-over from other donors' samples. Each CDR3 is given with its conserved first and last residue. Fields, in order: clone size, D gene, J gene, V gene, CDR3 DNA, CDR3 protein. A D gene is named only where the DNA matches it firmly. Expanded clones get a size class; other rows say once, few or many, or leave the size out.

abundance: -
d_gene: TRBD1
j_gene: TRBJ1-1
v_gene: TRBV5-1
CDR3nt: TGCGCCAGCAGCTCATACAGGGGGCGGGACACTGAAGCTTTCTTT
CDR3aa: CASSSYRGRDTEAFF

abundance: -
d_gene: TRBD1
j_gene: TRBJ1-6
v_gene: TRBV7-3
CDR3nt: TGTGCCAGCAGCTTAAGACAGGGCCTTCAGTCACCCCTCCACTTT
CDR3aa: CASSLRQGLQSPLHF

abundance: -
d_gene: TRBD2
j_gene: TRBJ2-1
v_gene: TRBV10-3
CDR3nt: TGTGCCATCAGTGAAGTAGCGGGGGAATACAATGAGCAGTTCTTC
CDR3aa: CAISEVAGEYNEQFF

abundance: -
d_gene: -
j_gene: TRBJ1-3
v_gene: TRBV19
CDR3nt: TGTGCCAGTAGTACCCGACTGCGCTCTGGAAACACCATATATTTT
CDR3aa: CASSTRLRSGNTIYF

abundance: once
d_gene: -
j_gene: TRBJ2-7
v_gene: TRBV5-6
CDR3nt: TGTGCCAGCAGCTTACCGGGGATCTACGAGCAGTACTTC
CDR3aa: CASSLPGIYEQYF

abundance: -
d_gene: TRBD1
j_gene: TRBJ1-2
v_gene: TRBV5-4
CDR3nt: TGTGCCAGCGGAGGGACAGGGTCGGGCTATGGCTACACCTTC
CDR3aa: CASGGTGSGYGYTF

abundance: -
d_gene: TRBD1
j_gene: TRBJ2-7
v_gene: TRBV4-1
CDR3nt: TGCGCCAGCAGCCAGTCCGGGACAGGGTCTGACGAGCAGTACTTC
CDR3aa: CASSQSGTGSDEQYF

abundance: -
d_gene: TRBD2
j_gene: TRBJ2-1
v_gene: TRBV11-2
CDR3nt: TGTGCCAGCAGCCCGAGACTAGCGAATTACAATGAGCAGTTCTTC
CDR3aa: CASSPRLANYNEQFF

abundance: -
d_gene: -
j_gene: TRBJ2-7
v_gene: TRBV11-2
CDR3nt: TGTGCCAGCAGCCCGAGGCCCAGGGACTTCGAGCAGTACTTC
CDR3aa: CASSPRPRDFEQYF

abundance: -
d_gene: -
j_gene: TRBJ2-5
v_gene: TRBV6-1
CDR3nt: TGTGCCAGCAGTACTCCATGGGACATACGGGAGACCCAGTACTTC
CDR3aa: CASSTPWDIRETQYF

abundance: -
d_gene: -
j_gene: TRBJ2-3
v_gene: TRBV5-4
CDR3nt: TGTGCCAGCGCCAAGTACAGAGATACGCAGTATTTT
CDR3aa: CASAKYRDTQYF

abundance: few
d_gene: -
j_gene: TRBJ1-1
v_gene: TRBV6-4
CDR3nt: TGTGCCAGCAGTGTTCAGGAGAACACTGAAGCTTTCTTT
CDR3aa: CASSVQENTEAFF

abundance: -
d_gene: -
j_gene: TRBJ1-3
v_gene: TRBV9
CDR3nt: TGTGCCAGCAGCGAGGACCCCAGAGGGACTGGAAACACCATATATTTT
CDR3aa: CASSEDPRGTGNTIYF

abundance: -
d_gene: -
j_gene: TRBJ2-5
v_gene: TRBV5-1
CDR3nt: TGCGCCAGCAGCTTGGGGGGCGGACAAGAGACCCAGTACTTC
CDR3aa: CASSLGGGQETQYF

abundance: -
d_gene: TRBD2
j_gene: TRBJ2-5
v_gene: TRBV9
CDR3nt: TGTGCCAGCCAGAGCGGTGGGAGGGACCAAGAGACCCAGTACTTC
CDR3aa: CASQSGGRDQETQYF

abundance: -
d_gene: TRBD2
j_gene: TRBJ2-7
v_gene: TRBV5-5
CDR3nt: TGTGCCAGCAGCTTGGCGAGCGGGATGAGCTCCTACGAGCAGTACTTC
CDR3aa: CASSLASGMSSYEQYF

abundance: -
d_gene: -
j_gene: TRBJ1-6
v_gene: TRBV11-2
CDR3nt: TGTGCCAGCAGCTTATCGGACACCAATAATTCACCCCTCCACTTT
CDR3aa: CASSLSDTNNSPLHF

abundance: -
d_gene: -
j_gene: TRBJ2-7
v_gene: TRBV9
CDR3nt: TGTGCCAGCAGCCCCCGGGTTAGCGCGTCCTACGAGCAGTACTTC
CDR3aa: CASSPRVSASYEQYF

abundance: once
d_gene: TRBD1
j_gene: TRBJ1-4
v_gene: TRBV5-5
CDR3nt: TGTGCCAGCAGCAGGCGACAGGGGGTTAATGAAAAACTGTTTTTT
CDR3aa: CASSRRQGVNEKLFF

abundance: -
d_gene: -
j_gene: TRBJ1-6
v_gene: TRBV7-2
CDR3nt: TGTGCCAGCAGCCCCTCGACTTATGGTTCACCCCTCCACTTT
CDR3aa: CASSPSTYGSPLHF

abundance: -
d_gene: TRBD1
j_gene: TRBJ2-2
v_gene: TRBV7-2
CDR3nt: TGTGCCAGCAGCTTTTTCGGACAGGGGGCGAACACCGGGGAGCTGTTTTTT
CDR3aa: CASSFFGQGANTGELFF

abundance: once
d_gene: -
j_gene: TRBJ1-3
v_gene: TRBV4-2
CDR3nt: TGTGCCAGCAGCCAAACGGGGGGCTCTGGAAACACCATATATTTT
CDR3aa: CASSQTGGSGNTIYF

abundance: -
d_gene: TRBD2
j_gene: TRBJ2-7
v_gene: TRBV30
CDR3nt: TGTGCCTGGAGTGTCCTAGCGGGACCGTCTGGGGAGCAGTACTTC
CDR3aa: CAWSVLAGPSGEQYF

abundance: -
d_gene: TRBD1
j_gene: TRBJ1-3
v_gene: TRBV18
CDR3nt: TGTGCCAGCTCACCAGTGGAGACAGGGTCCAACACCATATATTTT
CDR3aa: CASSPVETGSNTIYF

abundance: -
d_gene: -
j_gene: TRBJ2-3
v_gene: TRBV7-2
CDR3nt: TGTGCCAGCAGTCCTTCGCGGTTAGATACGCAGTATTTT
CDR3aa: CASSPSRLDTQYF

abundance: -
d_gene: TRBD2
j_gene: TRBJ2-5
v_gene: TRBV5-1
CDR3nt: TGCGCCAGCAGCCAACCAGCGGGAGTGGGAGAGACCCAGTACTTC
CDR3aa: CASSQPAGVGETQYF

abundance: -
d_gene: -
j_gene: TRBJ2-1
v_gene: TRBV4-1
CDR3nt: TGCGCCAGCAGCCAAGGACTAGACGTTGAGCAGTTCTTC
CDR3aa: CASSQGLDVEQFF

abundance: once
d_gene: TRBD1
j_gene: TRBJ1-6
v_gene: TRBV5-6
CDR3nt: TGTGCCAGCAGCCAATGGCCGACAGGGGGCAATTCACCCCTCCACTTT
CDR3aa: CASSQWPTGGNSPLHF

abundance: -
d_gene: -
j_gene: TRBJ2-3
v_gene: TRBV7-3
CDR3nt: TGTGCCAGCAGCTTAACGGCCTCTAGCACAGATACGCAGTATTTT
CDR3aa: CASSLTASSTDTQYF

abundance: -
d_gene: -
j_gene: TRBJ2-3
v_gene: TRBV9
CDR3nt: TGTGCCAGCAGCGTATCCTTCGGGAGTCGGACAGATACGCAGTATTTT
CDR3aa: CASSVSFGSRTDTQYF

abundance: -
d_gene: -
j_gene: TRBJ2-7
v_gene: TRBV6-5
CDR3nt: TGTGCCAGCACCTCGGAGGCGTACGAGCAGTACTTC
CDR3aa: CASTSEAYEQYF

abundance: -
d_gene: TRBD2
j_gene: TRBJ2-2
v_gene: TRBV7-3
CDR3nt: TGTGCCAGCAGCTTGCGGGAGTCCGGGGAGCTGTTTTTT
CDR3aa: CASSLRESGELFF